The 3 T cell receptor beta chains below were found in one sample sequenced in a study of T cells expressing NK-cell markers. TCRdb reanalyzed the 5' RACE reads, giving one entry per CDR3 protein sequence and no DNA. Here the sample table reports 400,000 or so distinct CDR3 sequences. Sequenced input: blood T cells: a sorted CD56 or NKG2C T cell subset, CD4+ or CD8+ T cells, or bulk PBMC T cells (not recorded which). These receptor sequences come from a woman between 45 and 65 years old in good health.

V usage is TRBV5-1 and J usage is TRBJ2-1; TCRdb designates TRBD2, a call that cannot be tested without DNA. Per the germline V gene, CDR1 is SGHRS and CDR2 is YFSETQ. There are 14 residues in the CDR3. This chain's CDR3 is CASSPGTSPNEQFF. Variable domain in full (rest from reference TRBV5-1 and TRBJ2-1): KAGVTQTPRYLIKTRGQQVTLSCSPISGHRSVSWYQQTPGQGLQFLFEYFSETQRNKGNFPGRFSGRQFSNSRSEMNVSTLELGDSALYLCASSPGTSPNEQFFGPGTRLTVL.

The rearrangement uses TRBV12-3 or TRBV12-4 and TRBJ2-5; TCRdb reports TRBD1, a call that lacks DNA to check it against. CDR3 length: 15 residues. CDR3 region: CASGPRGTEQETQYF.

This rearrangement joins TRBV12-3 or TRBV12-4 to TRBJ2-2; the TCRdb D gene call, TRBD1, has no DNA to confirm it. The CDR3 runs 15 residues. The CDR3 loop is CASKRDRGLTGELFF.